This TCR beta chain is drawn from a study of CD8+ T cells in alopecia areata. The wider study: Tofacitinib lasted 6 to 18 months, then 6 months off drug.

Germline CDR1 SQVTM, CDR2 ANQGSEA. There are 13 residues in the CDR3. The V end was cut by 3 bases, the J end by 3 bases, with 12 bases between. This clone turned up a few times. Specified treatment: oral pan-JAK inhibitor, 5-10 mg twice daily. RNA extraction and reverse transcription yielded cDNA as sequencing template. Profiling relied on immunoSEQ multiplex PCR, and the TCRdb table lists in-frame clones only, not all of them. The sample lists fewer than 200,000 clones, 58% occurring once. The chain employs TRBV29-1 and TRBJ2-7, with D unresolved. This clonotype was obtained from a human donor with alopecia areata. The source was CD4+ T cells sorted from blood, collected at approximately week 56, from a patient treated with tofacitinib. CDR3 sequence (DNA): TGCAGCGTTGAGACCACAGACCGCTACGAGCAGTACTTC. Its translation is CSVETTDRYEQYF.